This entry lists 24 T cell receptor beta chains sequenced from one sample in a study of OX40 agonist ivuxolimab in advanced cancers. The method behind the library was the immunoSEQ multiplex PCR assay. As stored in TCRdb, this immuneACCESS dataset retains in-frame rearrangements with V and J assigned. A fraction of the clones does not appear; measured against another copy, unresolved V genes explain less than half of the discrepancy, and the remainder lacks a known reason. In this sample the table shows about 58,000 clones, approximately 87% of which occur a single time. Clones ranked in the top ten supply less than 4% of the sample. Here the sequenced sample was CD4+ or CD8+ T cells sorted from blood, taken in a trial of the OX40 agonist ivuxolimab. These receptors originate from an adult with an advanced solid tumor such as melanoma, head and neck, liver or kidney cancer.

V gene TRBV10-3 combines with J gene TRBJ2-2; 7 bases are shared with TRBD1. Trimming cost V 8 bases and J 0 bases; bases outside gene matches: 3. From germline, CDR1 is ENHRY and CDR2 SYGVKD. This CDR3 spans 14 amino acids. CDR3 residues: CAIRDSTNTGELFF. The CDR3 nucleotides read TGTGCCATCCGGGACAGCACGAACACCGGGGAGCTGTTTTTT.

The CDR3 DNA reads TGTGCCAGCAGCTCCTCAGCGGGGATCCACAATGAGCAGTTCTTC. Translated: CASSSSAGIHNEQFF. This chain joins TRBV11-2 and TRBJ2-1, with TRBD2 matching 7 bases. The CDR3 runs 15 residues. The germline gives CDR1 SGHAT, CDR2 FQNNGV. Trimming removed 4 bases from V and 5 bases from J; junction bases left unmatched: 8.

The chain links TRBV19 to TRBJ1-5; D not resolved. Germline-derived CDR1 and CDR2 are LNHDA and SQIVND (reference sequence). The CDR3 is 14 residues long. With 0 bases removed from V and 4 bases from J, the gap between germline ends came to 7 bases. The CDR3: CASSIDRANQPQHF. In DNA, the CDR3 is TGTGCCAGTAGTATAGACAGAGCAAATCAGCCCCAGCATTTT.

V is TRBV2 and J is TRBJ2-7; D is unclear. V shed 6 bases and J shed 1 base, with 10 bases lying between them. Germline-derived CDR1 and CDR2 are SNHLY and FYNNEI. The CDR3 spans 13 residues. The chain's CDR3 is CASSKMESYEQYF. The CDR3 region has the DNA TGTGCCAGCAGCAAAATGGAATCCTACGAGCAGTACTTC.

This chain connects TRBV7-2 to TRBJ1-5, with 7 nucleotides matching TRBD1. The germline gives CDR1 SGHTA, CDR2 FQGNSA. This CDR3 comprises 17 residues. Unmatched junction bases numbered 16, after V lost 5 bases and J lost 6 bases. This CDR3 reads CASSTRTGPGSGQPQHF. Written as DNA, the CDR3 is TGTGCCAGCAGCACCCGGACAGGCCCGGGGTCGGGTCAGCCCCAGCATTTT.

V gene TRBV7-2 combines with J gene TRBJ2-7; no clear D gene. Deletions cut 4 bases from V and 2 bases from J, with 12 bases between. The CDR3 totals 14 residues. The V gene's germline CDR1 is SGHTA and CDR2 FQGNSA. The CDR3 nucleotides read TGTGCCAGCAGCTCTAGTGCGAATACCTACGAGCAGTACTTC. This codes for CASSSSANTYEQYF.

The chain has TRBV28 and TRBJ1-2; the match to TRBD1 covers 7 bases. The germline V gene has CDR1 MDHEN and CDR2 SYDVKM. The CDR3 length is 15 residues. V lost 2 bases and J lost 2; bases outside the gene matches: 5. CDR3 DNA sequence: TGTGCCAGCAGTTTACTGGGACAGTGGAACTATGGCTACACCTTC. Translating gives CASSLLGQWNYGYTF.

The chain has TRBV10-3 and TRBJ1-4; D might be TRBD1 (5 bases). This CDR3 region has 16 residues. CDR1 ENHRY and CDR2 SYGVKD come from the germline V gene. The V gene lost 8 bases and the J gene lost 0 bases, with 16 bases spanning the gap. This CDR3 is CAILPGSNATNEKLFF. DNA of the CDR3: TGTGCCATCCTCCCAGGGAGTAATGCAACTAATGAAAAACTGTTTTTT.

Of note for this clone: Other DNA sequences in this sample translate to the same CDR3. The V and J genes are TRBV25-1 and TRBJ1-6; no reliable D call. With 2 bases removed from V and 9 bases from J, the gap between germline ends came to 8 bases. The CDR3 spans 13 residues. CDR1 and CDR2 from the germline V gene are MGHDK and SYGVNS. The CDR3 DNA follows: TGTGCCAGCAGTGAACAGGAGCCTTCACCCCTCCACTTT. It codes for CASSEQEPSPLHF. Full variable domain (missing parts from reference TRBV25-1 and TRBJ1-6): EADIYQTPRYLVIGTGKKITLECSQTMGHDKMYWYQQDPGMELHLIHYSYGVNSTEKGDLSSESTVSRIRTEHFPLTLESARPSHTSQYLCASSEQEPSPLHFGNGTRLTVT.

The chain uses TRBV30 and TRBJ1-4; 7 bases are a match to TRBD1. Germline CDR1 GTSNPN, CDR2 SVGIG (reference sequence). This CDR3 is built from 13 residues. V trimming: 1 base; J trimming: 8 bases; junction bases outside the gene matches: 4. Here the CDR3 DNA reads TGTGCCTGGAGTGGACAGGGCGGGGAAAAACTGTTTTTT. It codes for CAWSGQGGEKLFF. The full variable domain, with the rest looked up from reference TRBV30 and TRBJ1-4, is SQTIHQWPATLVQPVGSPLSLECTVEGTSNPNLYWYRQAAGRGLQLLFYSVGIGQISSEVPQNLSASRPQDRQFILSSKKLLLSDSGFYLCAWSGQGGEKLFFGSGTQLSVL.

The CDR3 coding sequence is TGCGCCAGCAGCTGGGGACAGCTCTATGGCTACACCTTC. It yields the protein CASSWGQLYGYTF. The chain carries TRBV5-1 and TRBJ1-2; 7 bases match TRBD1. V shed 3 bases, J shed 4 bases, and the junction held 3 bases outside the gene matches. Germline values: CDR1 SGHRS, CDR2 YFSETQ. This CDR3 has 13 residues. The full variable domain, its missing parts supplied by reference TRBV5-1 and TRBJ1-2, is KAGVTQTPRYLIKTRGQQVTLSCSPISGHRSVSWYQQTPGQGLQFLFEYFSETQRNKGNFPGRFSGRQFSNSRSEMNVSTLELGDSALYLCASSWGQLYGYTFGSGTRLTVV.

Concerning this clone: This could be a read error, since a much larger clone is one nucleotide away. The rearrangement joins TRBV7-6 to TRBJ2-1, with D tentatively TRBD1 (6 bases). This CDR3 is built from 15 residues. Germline CDR1 is SGHVS and CDR2 is FNYEAQ. V lost 5 bases, J lost 4 bases, and 15 bases lay in between. The CDR3 nucleotides read TGTGCCAGCAGCCTCGTAAGGGGGAATTACAATGAGCAGTTCTTC. Translated, it gives CASSLVRGNYNEQFF.

The V call is TRBV11-3, the J call TRBJ2-1; unclear D gene. Germline CDR1 SGHNT, CDR2 YENEEA. Trimming removed 3 bases from V and 5 bases from J, with 11 bases in between. The CDR3 has 14 amino acids. CDR3 protein: CASSLGRVNNEQFF. CDR3 nucleotide sequence: TGTGCCAGCAGCTTGGGTAGGGTCAACAATGAGCAGTTCTTC.

The chain combines TRBV9 with TRBJ1-4; the D gene is possibly TRBD1 (5 bases). This CDR3 is built from 15 residues. Germline CDR1 and CDR2: SGDLS and YYNGEE. Deletions cut 0 bases from V and 8 bases from J, with 14 bases between. The CDR3 DNA reads as TGTGCCAGCAGCGTAGGGCAGGGAGTTAGAGAAAAACTGTTTTTT. Amino acids: CASSVGQGVREKLFF.

This clone was found once. V gene TRBV5-6 combines with J gene TRBJ1-6; possibly TRBD1 for D (6 bases). The V gene's germline CDR1 is SGHDT and CDR2 YYEEEE. The CDR3 length is 12 residues. Trimming stripped 5 bases from V and 9 bases from J, with 9 bases between. The CDR3: CASRSQGSPLHF. CDR3 nucleotide sequence: TGTGCCAGCAGGTCACAGGGTTCACCCCTCCACTTT.

This rearrangement joins TRBV2 to TRBJ1-2, with 8 bases fitting TRBD1. V trimming: 5 bases; J trimming: 4 bases; junction bases outside the gene matches: 6. The CDR3 has 14 residues. Germline CDR1 is SNHLY and CDR2 is FYNNEI. The CDR3 loop is CASSNTGGGYGYTF. The DNA of the CDR3 is TGTGCCAGCAGTAATACAGGGGGGGGCTATGGCTACACCTTC.

CDR3 residues: CAWSPPGGRDEKLFF. The CDR3 DNA follows: TGTGCCTGGAGTCCCCCAGGCGGCAGGGATGAAAAACTGTTTTTT. V is TRBV30 and J is TRBJ1-4; maybe TRBD1 (5 bases). CDR1 GTSNPN and CDR2 SVGIG come from the germline V gene (reference sequence). Deletions cut 2 bases from V and 6 bases from J, with 16 bases between. The CDR3 length is 15 residues.

CDR3 DNA sequence: TGTGCCAGCAGTGACTCGTTCAGGGACAATGAGCAGTTCTTC. Its translation: CASSDSFRDNEQFF. This chain uses TRBV6-4 with TRBJ2-1, with a possible D match to TRBD1 (5 bases). The CDR3 contains 14 residues. Trimming removed 0 bases from V and 5 bases from J, with 8 bases in between. Germline-derived CDR1 and CDR2 are MRHNA and SNTAGT.

V usage is TRBV6-5 and J usage is TRBJ1-2, with 7 bases lining up with TRBD1. V lost 2 bases, J lost 4 bases, and 7 bases stayed unmatched. CDR1 and CDR2 (germline): MNHEY, SVGAGI. The CDR3 covers 15 residues. The chain's CDR3 is CASSYGRDRVYGYTF. CDR3 sequence (DNA): TGTGCCAGCAGTTACGGCCGGGACAGAGTCTATGGCTACACCTTC.

CDR3: CASAARPVAETQYF. The CDR3 DNA reads TGTGCCAGCGCCGCGAGGCCCGTAGCAGAGACCCAGTACTTC. The rearrangement links TRBV6-5 to TRBJ2-5; D unclear. CDR3 length equals 14 residues. Germline-derived CDR1 and CDR2 are MNHEY and SVGAGI. V was trimmed by 8 bases and J by 4 bases, leaving 17 bases between them.

The chain links TRBV6-6 to TRBJ1-4; D remains unclear. CDR3 length: 16 amino acids. V was pared by 6 bases and J by 0 bases, with 14 bases between. Germline V lookup: CDR1 MNHNY, CDR2 SVGAGI (reference sequence). The CDR3 sequence is CASRDGLFATNEKLFF. Written as DNA, the CDR3 is TGTGCCAGCAGGGACGGTCTGTTTGCAACTAATGAAAAACTGTTTTTT.

The CDR3 coding sequence is TGTGCCAGCAGCCCCGCCTACAGTGAAGCTTTCTTT. Residues: CASSPAYSEAFF. V usage is TRBV7-9 and J usage is TRBJ1-1; D remains ambiguous. This CDR3 is 12 amino acids long. The germline V gene has CDR1 SEHNR and CDR2 FQNEAQ (reference sequence). V lost 5 bases, J lost 7 bases, and 11 bases lay in between.

The rearrangement uses TRBV30 and TRBJ2-5, with D tentatively TRBD2 (6 bases). Germline loops: CDR1 GTSNPN, CDR2 SVGIG (reference sequence). The V and J ends lost 0 bases and 5 bases respectively, with 13 bases between them. The CDR3 has 14 residues. CDR3 region: CAWSVGSGGETQYF. CDR3 sequence (DNA): TGTGCCTGGAGTGTAGGGAGCGGAGGGGAGACCCAGTACTTC.

This chain connects TRBV7-3 to TRBJ1-1; D remains ambiguous. Deletions cut 1 base from V and 3 bases from J, with 9 bases between. Germline V lookup: CDR1 SGHTA, CDR2 FQGTGA. CDR3 length equals 14 residues. CDR3 sequence: CASSLNGLYTEAFF. Written as DNA, the CDR3 is TGTGCCAGCAGCTTAAACGGCCTCTACACTGAAGCTTTCTTT. Based on the CDR3 plus reference TRBV7-3 and TRBJ1-1, the full variable domain is GAGVSQTPSNKVTEKGKYVELRCDPISGHTALYWYRQSLGQGPEFLIYFQGTGAADDSGLPNDRFFAVRPEGSVSTLKIQRTERGDSAVYLCASSLNGLYTEAFFGQGTRLTVV.